These 21 T cell receptor beta chains were sequenced from one sample in a study of tumor and adjacent non-tumor tissue in lung cancer. TCRbeta libraries were built with three rounds of nested PCR, modified from ARM-PCR. MiXCR, applied by TCRdb to the multiplex PCR reads, yields one record per CDR3 protein. The profile shows more than 120,000 distinct CDR3 sequences, approximately 72% of them singletons. The template was RNA from unsorted bulk tissue. What was sequenced was lung tumor tissue. Every receptor here comes from a man aged 55 to 70 with small cell lung cancer.

This chain connects TRBV9 to TRBJ2-3; D call uncertain. V lost 4 bases, J lost 3 bases, and 12 bases lay in between. This CDR3 has 14 residues. Germline CDR1 and CDR2: SGDLS and YYNGEE. The CDR3 is CASSPHTRTDTQYF. The CDR3 DNA follows: TGTGCCAGCAGCCCACACACAAGGACAGATACGCAGTATTTT.

There are a few counts of this clonotype. A read error may explain this, as a much larger clone is one base away. The chain carries TRBV6-5 and TRBJ1-6; D remains unclear. The CDR3 sequence is 14 residues long. CDR1 and CDR2 (germline): MNHEY, SVGAGI. With 7 bases removed from V and 10 bases from J, the gap between germline ends came to 17 bases. The CDR3 nucleotides are TGTGCCAGCACTTATCCCGGGAGGCGGTCACCCCTCCACTTT. This encodes CASTYPGRRSPLHF.

Many counts were recorded for this clonotype. This chain links TRBV6-1 with TRBJ2-5; D possibly corresponds to TRBD1 (5 bases). This CDR3 contains 13 residues. Trimming stripped 4 bases from V and 7 bases from J, with 13 bases between. Germline CDR1 MNHNS, CDR2 SASEGT. The CDR3: CASSVQGTGTQYF. The CDR3 coding sequence is TGTGCCAGCAGTGTTCAGGGCACCGGGACCCAGTACTTC.

A note on this clonotype: Sequence at one end of the junction differs from germline and may be a read error. The CDR3 DNA is TGTGCCAGCAGTTACTCAACTTGTGATCAGCCACAGCATTTT. Its protein product is CASSYSTCDQPQHF. The V call is TRBV6-5, the J call TRBJ1-5; no definite D call. The CDR3 has 14 amino acids. Germline V gives CDR1 MNHEY, CDR2 SVGAGI.

The rearrangement joins TRBV11-2 to TRBJ2-7; no definite D call. The germline CDR1 and CDR2 sequences are SGHAT and FQNNGV. There are 12 residues in the CDR3. Here the CDR3 reads CASSQVLGEQYV. CDR3 in DNA: TGTGCCAGCAGCCAGGTCCTCGGCGAGCAGTACGTT.

A remark on this clonotype: A much larger clone lies a single base off, so this may be a read error. The V gene is TRBV12-3 or TRBV12-4, the J gene TRBJ1-5; D call uncertain. This CDR3 has 12 amino acids. Deletions cut 5 bases from V and 11 bases from J, with 13 bases between. The CDR3 sequence is CASSPSGQSQHF. CDR3 sequence (DNA): TGTGCCAGCAGTCCGAGTGGGCAGTCCCAGCATTTT.

The J gene is TRBJ1-2, the V gene TRBV20-1; 8 bases match TRBD1. V shed 1 base and J 3 bases; nucleotides not matched to a gene: 7. The CDR3 runs 15 residues. Germline V CDR1 and CDR2: DFQATT, SNEGSKA (reference sequence). For the CDR3, the DNA is TGCAGTGCTAGAGTCCTCGGACAGGGCGACTATGGCTACACCTTC. Protein: CSARVLGQGDYGYTF.

This clonotype occurred once. Mismatch with germline at one junction end may stem from a read error. The rearrangement joins TRBV11-2 to TRBJ1-2; 9 positions agree with TRBD1. CDR3 length equals 15 residues. Germline CDR1 is SGHAT and CDR2 is FQNNGV. CDR3 DNA sequence: TGTGCCAGCAGTCCCGTACAGGGGGCAAACTATGGCTACACATTC. Translated: CASSPVQGANYGYTF.

Comment on this clonotype: At one end, the junction sequence differs from germline, possibly due to a read error. The genes are TRBV11-2 and TRBJ2-1; D is possibly TRBD2 (5 bases). The end of the DNA fits TRBJ2-7 better, so the J call may be wrong. This CDR3 comprises 13 residues. From germline, CDR1 is SGHAT and CDR2 FQNNGV. As DNA, the CDR3 is TGTGCTAGCAGCGGTGACCCCTCAGGTGAGCAGTACTTC. Translating it yields CASSGDPSGEQYF.

A note on this clonotype: A read error may produce the germline difference seen at one junction end. The genes are TRBV12-3 or TRBV12-4 and TRBJ2-1, with 9 bases that match TRBD2. The CDR3 length is 14 residues. Here the CDR3 DNA reads TGTGCCCGCAGGCCGGGACTAGCCCTCAATGAGCAGTTCTTC. Encoded protein: CARRPGLALNEQFF.

As to this clonotype: Its ends do not fully match the called genes, so a read error is possible. The V gene is TRBV10-3, the J gene TRBJ2-5, with a weak D call TRBD1 (5 bases). The CDR3 runs to 14 residues. Germline loops: CDR1 ENHRY, CDR2 SYGVKD. CDR3 in DNA: TGTGCCATCGGTGAGTCAAGGACATGGGAGACCCAGTACTTC. Residues: CAIGESRTWETQYF.

Points on this clonotype: One end of the junction does not line up with germline, which may come from a read error. The V and J genes are TRBV29-1 and TRBJ2-1; 9 bases agree with TRBD1. Germline CDR1 reads SQVTM; CDR2 reads ANQGSEA. This CDR3 is built from 14 residues. The CDR3 DNA reads as TGCAGCGGGGGGGACAGGGTCCTCTACAATGGGCAGTTCTTC. Encoded protein: CSGGDRVLYNGQFF.

This clonotype was recorded many times. The chain recombines TRBV20-1 with TRBJ2-7, with 13 bases matching TRBD2. Germline V gene sequence: CDR1 DFQATT, CDR2 SNEGSKA (reference sequence). The V and J ends lost 6 bases and 6 bases, in that order; junction bases with no gene match: 8. The CDR3 is 14 residues long. CDR3 amino acids: CSAGTSGTTTEQYF. The DNA of the CDR3 is TGCAGTGCCGGGACTAGCGGGACAACCACCGAGCAGTACTTC.

A word on this clonotype: Compared with germline, one end of the junction differs, possibly owing to a read error. J is TRBJ1-1 and V is TRBV6-5; D unclear. Germline loops: CDR1 MNHEY, CDR2 SVGAGI. This CDR3 has 15 residues. CDR3 nucleotides: TGTGCCAGCAACCGTCGGAGAGAAATGAACACTGAGGCTTTCTTT. This translates into CASNRRREMNTEAFF.

As to this clonotype: Lacking the conserved final phenylalanine or tryptophan, this CDR3 likely reflects a read error. This chain links TRBV6-1 with TRBJ1-5, with 7 bases matching TRBD1. Germline V lookup: CDR1 MNHNS, CDR2 SASEGT. The CDR3 runs 15 residues. The CDR3 loop is CGSSEDRSSNQPQHS. The CDR3 bases are TGTGGCAGCAGCGAGGACAGGAGTAGCAATCAGCCCCAGCATTCT.

With respect to this clonotype: Mismatch with germline at one junction end may stem from a read error. The J gene is TRBJ2-3, the V gene TRBV5-4, with 9 bases lining up with TRBD2. CDR3 size: 16 residues. Looked up from germline, CDR1 is SGHNT and CDR2 is YYREEE (reference sequence). The CDR3 nucleotides are TGTGCCAGCAGCCCCACCGGGACTAGCCCCACAGATCCGCAGTATTTT. This gives the protein CASSPTGTSPTDPQYF.

This clonotype was recorded many times. V and J are TRBV25-1 and TRBJ1-5; no firm D call. Germline V CDR1 and CDR2: MGHDK, SYGVNS. V was pared by 1 base and J by 3 bases, with 10 bases between. The CDR3 has 15 residues. CDR3 sequence (DNA): TGTGCCAGCAGTGAATCTCTTGGGGACAATCAGCCCCAGCATTTT. Its translation: CASSESLGDNQPQHF.

The table lists this clonotype with many counts. The genes are TRBV5-4 and TRBJ2-7; 8 nucleotides align to TRBD2. V trimming: 5 bases; J trimming: 3 bases; junction bases outside the gene matches: 4. CDR3 length: 13 residues. Germline V gene data show CDR1 as SGHNT and CDR2 as YYREEE (reference sequence). The CDR3, as DNA: TGTGCCAGCAGACTCAGCGGGAGCTACGAGCAGTACTTC. Protein product: CASRLSGSYEQYF.

This clonotype was detected only a few times. This rearrangement joins TRBV5-1 to TRBJ2-1; the D gene is possibly TRBD2 (6 bases). The germline V gene encodes CDR1 SGHRS and CDR2 YFSETQ. The CDR3 has 14 residues. Between the trimmed V and J ends, which lost 3 bases and 7 bases, there was a span of 14 bases. CDR3 coding DNA: TGCGCCAGCAGCTCCACGGGACTGAAGAATGAGCAGTTCTTC. Its protein product is CASSSTGLKNEQFF.

The CDR3 DNA is TGTGCCAGCAGCCCAACTCTCCCAGCGGATACGCAGTATTTT. It is translated as CASSPTLPADTQYF. The V call is TRBV11-1, the J call TRBJ2-3, with D hard to call. V gave up 5 bases and J gave up 6 bases, with 15 bases separating them. The CDR3 loop spans 14 amino acids. Germline loops: CDR1 SGHAT, CDR2 FQDESV (reference sequence).

Turning to this clonotype: One junction end does not reproduce the germline sequence, and a read error may be involved. The gene calls are TRBV6-5 and TRBJ2-3; D not resolved. Germline CDR1 and CDR2: MNHEY and SVGAGI. The CDR3 loop spans 15 amino acids. The CDR3 protein is CACSYPGSYVNTQYF. The CDR3 DNA follows: TGTGCCTGCAGTTACCCAGGCAGTTACGTGAATACGCAGTATTTT.